Each of the 5 T cell receptor beta chains below was sequenced from the same sample in a study of T cells in Graves' hyperthyroidism and ophthalmopathy. TCR beta CDR3 sequences were amplified from RNA transcripts. The TCR CDR3 was amplified in a first-round RT-PCR using the HTBI primer set. TCRdb independently ran MiXCR on the multiplex PCR reads; one entry per CDR3 protein. The data contain some 510,000 distinct CDR3 sequences, around 20% of them singletons. The sample was blood. Receptor source: a man aged 18 to 29 with Graves' hyperthyroidism.

This clonotype was picked up many times. CDR3: CASGLQGIEETQYF. CDR3 DNA sequence: TGTGCCAGCGGACTACAGGGTATTGAAGAGACCCAGTACTTC. V gene TRBV28 combines with J gene TRBJ2-5; D possibly uses TRBD1 or TRBD2 (6 bases each). Trimming cost V 8 bases and J 3 bases, with 16 bases left between them. This CDR3 region has 14 residues. Germline values: CDR1 MDHEN, CDR2 SYDVKM.

A few counts support this clonotype. J is TRBJ2-7 and V is TRBV4-1; 10 nucleotides match TRBD1. Germline CDR1 is MGHRA and CDR2 is YSYEKL. The CDR3 is 16 residues long. V gave up 4 bases and J gave up 1 base; unmatched junction bases: 7. The CDR3 sequence: CASSPSRDRGSYEQYF. CDR3 bases: TGCGCCAGCAGCCCCAGCCGGGACAGGGGTTCCTACGAGCAGTACTTC.

This clonotype was recorded a few times. This may come from a read error, since a much larger clone is one base off. The J gene is TRBJ1-1, the V gene TRBV9; D remains ambiguous. Per the germline V gene, CDR1 is SGDLS and CDR2 is YYNGEE. CDR3 length: 14 residues. The CDR3 DNA is TGTGCCGGCAGCGTACACGGGATGAACACTGAAGCTTTCTTT. The encoded protein is CAGSVHGMNTEAFF.

This clonotype was observed a handful of times. DNA of the CDR3: TGTGCCAGCAGTGAGATAGCGGGGGAAAGGGATACGCAGTATTTT. The encoded protein is CASSEIAGERDTQYF. The V call is TRBV2, the J call TRBJ2-3; 9 nucleotides align to TRBD2. In germline, CDR1 is SNHLY, CDR2 FYNNEI. This CDR3 has 15 amino acids. V shed 3 bases and J 6 bases; nucleotides not matched to a gene: 7. Variable domain in full (rest from reference TRBV2 and TRBJ2-3): EPEVTQTPSHQVTQMGQEVILRCVPISNHLYFYWYRQILGQKVEFLVSFYNNEISEKSEIFDDQFSVERPDGSNFTLKIRSTKLEDSAMYFCASSEIAGERDTQYFGPGTRLTVL.

This clonotype was picked up many times. J is TRBJ2-5 and V is TRBV30; D is possibly TRBD1 or TRBD2 (5 bases each). Germline-derived CDR1 and CDR2 are GTSNPN and SVGIG (reference sequence). Trimming shortened V by 5 bases and J by 2 bases, and 12 bases separated the two germline ends. The CDR3 is 13 residues long. CDR3 sequence: CAWGKWGQETQYF. CDR3 in DNA: TGTGCCTGGGGAAAGTGGGGGCAAGAGACCCAGTACTTC.